This passage covers 26 T cell receptor beta chains from one sample sequenced in a study of OX40 agonist ivuxolimab in advanced cancers. Method: immunoSEQ multiplex PCR; TCRdb's copy keeps in-frame clones and lacks some. The sample shows about 19,000 clones, about 83% of them seen only once. Sample: CD4+ or CD8+ T cells sorted from blood, taken in a trial of the OX40 agonist ivuxolimab. These receptors all stem from an adult with an advanced solid tumor such as melanoma, head and neck, liver or kidney cancer.

The chain links TRBV5-6 to TRBJ1-5; D unclear. Germline-derived CDR1 and CDR2 are SGHDT and YYEEEE. Between the trimmed V and J ends, which lost 2 bases and 10 bases, there was a span of 10 bases. This CDR3 is built from 12 residues. The CDR3 is CASSFLDSPQHF. The CDR3 bases are TGTGCCAGCAGCTTCCTAGATTCCCCCCAGCATTTT.

CDR3 in amino acids: CASSISLNTEAFF. The CDR3 bases are TGCGCCAGCAGCATATCATTGAACACTGAAGCTTTCTTT. The V call is TRBV5-1, the J call TRBJ1-1; D uncertain. CDR1 SGHRS and CDR2 YFSETQ come from the germline V gene. Trimming removed 4 bases from V and 0 bases from J, with 7 bases in between. This CDR3 has 13 residues.

The chain carries TRBV11-2 and TRBJ2-1; D not resolved. CDR1 is SGHAT and CDR2 is FQNNGV in the germline V gene. V lost 1 base to trimming and J lost 0 bases, with 10 bases between them. The CDR3 is 16 residues long. CDR3 in DNA: TGTGCCAGCAGCTTAGTTGTCCGGAGCTCCTACAATGAGCAGTTCTTC. Protein sequence: CASSLVVRSSYNEQFF. Full variable domain (outside the CDR3, taken from reference TRBV11-2 and TRBJ2-1): EAGVAQSPRYKIIEKRQSVAFWCNPISGHATLYWYQQILGQGPKLLIQFQNNGVVDDSQLPKDRFSAERLKGVDSTLKIQPAKLEDSAVYLCASSLVVRSSYNEQFFGPGTRLTVL.

V usage is TRBV5-4 and J usage is TRBJ1-2; no clear D. This CDR3 is built from 13 residues. Germline assignment: CDR1 SGHNT and CDR2 YYREEE (reference sequence). V gave up 7 bases and J gave up 8 bases, with 18 bases separating them. CDR3 coding DNA: TGTGCCAGCGGGAGCGGGAGCCGGGAAGGCTACACCTTC. As protein: CASGSGSREGYTF.

The chain couples TRBV28 to TRBJ1-1, with D hard to call. Trimming took off 6 bases at V and 7 bases at J, with 15 bases between the two ends. Germline V gene lookup returns CDR1 MDHEN and CDR2 SYDVKM. This CDR3 comprises 13 residues. This chain's CDR3 is CASSPRQAHEAFF. The CDR3 DNA is TGTGCCAGCAGCCCCCGGCAGGCTCATGAAGCTTTCTTT.

This sequence joins TRBV6-5 and TRBJ2-1; TRBD2 matches at 7 bases. The junction had 11 bases not matched to a gene; V was cut back by 5 bases and J by 10 bases. Germline CDR1 and CDR2: MNHEY and SVGAGI. The CDR3 is made up of 14 amino acids. CDR3: CASSPSGGQLEQFF. The CDR3 DNA reads TGTGCCAGCAGTCCTTCGGGGGGTCAGCTAGAGCAGTTCTTC.

This clone was found once. The CDR3 loop reads CASSLGDSLNTEAFF. The CDR3 DNA sequence: TGCGCCAGCAGCTTGGGAGACAGTTTGAACACTGAAGCTTTCTTT. The V gene is TRBV5-1, the J gene TRBJ1-1, with a tentative D call TRBD1 (5 bases). V was shortened by 0 bases and J by 0 bases, with 9 bases between the two germline ends. Germline V lookup: CDR1 SGHRS, CDR2 YFSETQ. The length of the CDR3 is 15 residues.

V and J are TRBV11-2 and TRBJ2-2; D might be TRBD1 or TRBD2, each matching 5 bases. Germline CDR1 reads SGHAT; CDR2 reads FQNNGV. V lost 5 bases and J 4 bases, leaving 17 bases between the germline ends. The CDR3 consists of 16 residues. The DNA for the CDR3 is TGTGCCAGCAGCCCGCTAGCTGGGGCCGCCACCGGGGAGCTGTTTTTT. This gives the protein CASSPLAGAATGELFF.

V and J are TRBV7-3 and TRBJ2-7, with D possibly being TRBD2 (6 bases). This CDR3 has 15 amino acids. Between the trimmed V and J ends, which lost 4 bases and 1 base, there was a span of 14 bases. Germline-derived CDR1 and CDR2 are SGHTA and FQGTGA. The CDR3: CASSSDGRGSYEQYF. CDR3 nucleotide sequence: TGTGCCAGCAGCTCGGACGGTCGGGGGTCCTACGAGCAGTACTTC.

The chain combines TRBV28 with TRBJ2-1, with a weak D call TRBD2 (5 bases). V was trimmed by 3 bases and J by 10 bases, leaving 13 bases between them. Germline-derived CDR1 and CDR2 are MDHEN and SYDVKM. The CDR3 sequence is 13 residues long. The CDR3 protein is CASSFVATGEQFF. The CDR3 DNA sequence: TGTGCCAGCAGTTTTGTCGCGACGGGGGAGCAGTTCTTC.

The chain employs TRBV7-6 and TRBJ2-7; D may be TRBD1 or TRBD2 (6 bases each). The germline V and J ends were trimmed by 5 bases and 2 bases, with 16 bases remaining between them. CDR1 is SGHVS and CDR2 is FNYEAQ in the germline V gene. The CDR3 contains 15 residues. The CDR3 is CASSLEPGATYEQYF. The CDR3 DNA is TGTGCCAGCAGCCTTGAACCGGGGGCCACCTACGAGCAGTACTTC.

V and J are TRBV11-1 and TRBJ2-3; D call uncertain. The germline V gene encodes CDR1 SGHAT and CDR2 FQDESV (reference sequence). The V and J ends lost 5 bases and 2 bases respectively, with 5 bases between them. The CDR3 contains 12 residues. This CDR3 reads CASSPPTDTQYF. CDR3 coding DNA: TGTGCCAGCAGCCCCCCCACAGATACGCAGTATTTT.

This rearrangement joins TRBV15 to TRBJ2-7; perhaps TRBD2 as D (6 bases). Looked up from germline, CDR1 is LNHNV and CDR2 is YYDKDF (reference sequence). Trimming cost V 2 bases and J 5 bases, with 16 bases left between them. There are 15 residues in the CDR3. The CDR3 sequence: CATSRIPGLADEQYF. CDR3 nucleotide sequence: TGTGCCACCAGCAGAATTCCGGGACTGGCGGACGAGCAGTACTTC.

This clone was observed once. The chain recombines TRBV19 with TRBJ2-5; D ambiguous. The CDR3 runs 12 residues. V dropped 6 bases and J dropped 5 bases, with 10 bases sitting between them. Germline V gene sequence: CDR1 LNHDA, CDR2 SQIVND (reference sequence). CDR3: CASSQPRETQYF. CDR3 DNA sequence: TGTGCCAGTAGCCAGCCAAGGGAGACCCAGTACTTC.

The sample holds a few counts of this clone. CDR3 loop: CASSLLQLSYNEQFF. The CDR3 DNA sequence: TGTGCCAGCAGTTTACTACAGCTCTCCTACAATGAGCAGTTCTTC. The chain joins TRBV27 to TRBJ2-1; D is undetermined. Trimming stripped 2 bases from V and 0 bases from J, with 8 bases between. This CDR3 region has 15 residues. Germline-derived CDR1 and CDR2 are MNHEY and SMNVEV (reference sequence).

The CDR3 DNA reads as TGCGCCAGCAGTGGAGGTGGGGCAGATACGCAGTATTTT. It codes for CASSGGGADTQYF. V gene TRBV10-2 combines with J gene TRBJ2-3; D not resolved. The length of the CDR3 is 13 residues. The V gene's germline CDR1 is WSHSY and CDR2 SAAADI. Trimming pared 4 bases from V and 4 bases from J, leaving 9 bases between.

The chain has TRBV9 and TRBJ1-6; TRBD1 might be the D (6 bases). Per the germline V gene, CDR1 is SGDLS and CDR2 is YYNGEE. CDR3 length: 14 amino acids. The V end lost 3 bases, the J end lost 7 bases, and 11 bases lay between the germline ends. CDR3 sequence reads: CASSGRGYNSPLHF. The DNA for the CDR3 is TGTGCCAGCAGCGGCAGGGGTTACAATTCACCCCTCCACTTT.

The V call is TRBV27, the J call TRBJ1-1; 8 bases match TRBD1. This CDR3 has 14 residues. Germline V gives CDR1 MNHEY, CDR2 SMNVEV (reference sequence). Trimming took 4 bases from V and 4 from J; bases not matched to a gene: 5. The CDR3, as DNA: TGTGCCAGCAGTTACAAAACAGGGGGCACTGAAGCTTTCTTT. As protein: CASSYKTGGTEAFF.

About this clone: A far bigger clonotype differs at one base, so this is likely a read error. This chain uses TRBV25-1 with TRBJ2-2, with 10 bases identical to TRBD1. The CDR3 length is 15 residues. Germline lookup yields CDR1 MGHDK and CDR2 SYGVNS. CDR3 region: CASGIGTGDTEELFF. The CDR3 DNA reads as TGTGCCAGCGGAATCGGGACAGGGGATACCGAGGAGCTGTTTTTT.

This clone was counted a few times. The chain combines TRBV7-2 with TRBJ2-5; the match to TRBD2 covers 9 bases. J was trimmed by 4 bases and V by 1 base; bases with no gene match: 10. CDR3 length: 17 amino acids. Germline CDR1 SGHTA, CDR2 FQGNSA. The CDR3 loop is CASSLVFGLAGIETQYF. Written as DNA, the CDR3 is TGTGCCAGCAGCTTAGTGTTCGGGCTAGCGGGGATAGAGACCCAGTACTTC.

The genes are TRBV27 and TRBJ2-2, with 9 nucleotides matching TRBD2. The CDR3 sequence is 17 residues long. The V and J ends lost 3 bases and 5 bases, in that order; junction bases with no gene match: 10. The V gene's germline CDR1 is MNHEY and CDR2 SMNVEV (reference sequence). CDR3 coding DNA: TGTGCCAGCAGTTTGGGTGTCGGCGGGGGGGGAACCGGGGAGCTGTTTTTT. Translated: CASSLGVGGGGTGELFF.

This chain joins TRBV4-3 and TRBJ2-1; TRBD2 matches 11 bases. V shed 0 bases and J 4 bases; nucleotides not matched to a gene: 11. The CDR3 consists of 19 residues. The V gene's germline CDR1 is LGHNA and CDR2 YSLEER. CDR3 DNA: TGCGCCAGCAGCCAAGATTTGGGCCTCACTAGCGGGGGATACAATGAGCAGTTCTTC. Amino acids: CASSQDLGLTSGGYNEQFF.

The DNA for the CDR3 is TGTGCCAGCAGTTCCTCCACTTACGAGCAGTACTTC. Translating it yields CASSSSTYEQYF. J is TRBJ2-7 and V is TRBV27; the D is unclear. Deletions cut 4 bases from V and 4 bases from J, with 8 bases between. Germline loops: CDR1 MNHEY, CDR2 SMNVEV (reference sequence). The CDR3 length is 12 residues.

The rearrangement links TRBV6-1 to TRBJ2-7; D remains ambiguous. V shed 5 bases and J shed 0 bases, with 11 bases lying between them. The CDR3 sequence is 14 residues long. CDR1 is MNHNS, CDR2 SASEGT, per germline. CDR3 amino acids: CASSYPGSSYEQYF. The CDR3 nucleotides read TGTGCCAGCAGTTATCCGGGCTCCTCCTACGAGCAGTACTTC.

This chain joins TRBV7-9 and TRBJ2-2; 7 bases are shared with TRBD2. CDR3 size: 15 residues. The germline V gene has CDR1 SEHNR and CDR2 FQNEAQ (reference sequence). J was trimmed by 7 bases and V by 7 bases; bases with no gene match: 12. The CDR3: CASTQGGIKGGELFF. The CDR3 DNA reads as TGTGCCAGCACCCAGGGAGGGATCAAGGGCGGGGAGCTGTTTTTT. The variable domain in full, with the rest retrieved from reference TRBV7-9 and TRBJ2-2, is DTGVSQNPRHKITKRGQNVTFRCDPISEHNRLYWYRQTLGQGPEFLTYFQNEAQLEKSRLLSDRFSAERPKGSFSTLEIQRTEQGDSAMYLCASTQGGIKGGELFFGEGSRLTVL.

This clone occurred once. V gene TRBV30 combines with J gene TRBJ1-5; D is unclear. CDR1 and CDR2 from the germline V gene are GTSNPN and SVGIG (reference sequence). The CDR3 has 13 residues. V was trimmed by 5 bases and J by 4 bases, leaving 12 bases between them. DNA of the CDR3: TGTGCCTGGGGACCTTCTGGGAATCAGCCCCAGCATTTT. This encodes CAWGPSGNQPQHF. Full variable domain (remainder filled in from reference TRBV30 and TRBJ1-5): SQTIHQWPATLVQPVGSPLSLECTVEGTSNPNLYWYRQAAGRGLQLLFYSVGIGQISSEVPQNLSASRPQDRQFILSSKKLLLSDSGFYLCAWGPSGNQPQHFGDGTRLSIL.